The T cell receptor beta chain under discussion was sequenced for a study of T-cell memory formation after mild COVID-19. Study information: Most TCR clusters belonged to a single donor. Study results and caveats: Pre-infection memory carried some responding clones, suggesting that cross-reactive memory joined.

The table lists this clonotype with a few counts. Antigen: not known. Germline V gene data show CDR1 as DFQATT and CDR2 as SNEGSKA (reference sequence). This CDR3 has 15 residues. V was shortened by 1 base and J by 0 bases, with 12 bases between the two germline ends. Using constant-segment primers, 5'RACE produced TCR alpha and TCR beta cDNA libraries carrying sample barcodes and UMIs. TCRdb called the 5' RACE reads again in MiXCR, with one record for every CDR3 protein. Seen here are 58,000 or so distinct CDR3 sequences, 28% observed once, and the top ten hold roughly 43%. The clonotype comes from a young man who had mild COVID-19 (a few samples of this study predate the infection). Cell type and time point are not known. The chain has TRBV20-1 and TRBJ1-2; D remains ambiguous. Sequences were obtained from PBMCs or a T cell subset sorted from them (not recorded which). The CDR3 region has the DNA TGCAGTGCTAGAGTTCCGGGAGCCCCTAACTATGGCTACACCTTC. It encodes CSARVPGAPNYGYTF.